The present TCR beta chain was sequenced within a study of T cells after yellow fever vaccination. V dropped 7 bases and J dropped 3; count of bases not matched to a gene: 13. Looked up from germline, CDR1 is LNHDA and CDR2 is SQIVND (reference sequence). The CDR3 sequence is 16 residues long. TCRdb independently ran MiXCR on the 5' RACE reads; one entry per CDR3 protein. This sample carries more than 80,000 distinct CDR3 sequences, under 6.5% of them seen once, and the ten largest clones take over 40%. The chain couples TRBV19 to TRBJ1-1; TRBD1 matches at 8 bases. Specimen: CD8+ T cells sorted from PBMCs, collected 10 days after the yellow fever booster vaccination. This receptor was obtained from a man aged 18 to 30 who received the YFV17D yellow fever vaccine. CDR3 region: CASIPHDRGVHTEAFF. CDR3 in DNA: TGTGCCAGTATTCCCCACGACAGGGGAGTCCACACTGAAGCTTTCTTT. Using reference TRBV19 and TRBJ1-1 for the parts outside the CDR3, the full variable domain is DGGITQSPKYLFRKEGQNVTLSCEQNLNHDAMYWYRQDPGQGLRLIYYSQIVNDFQKGDIAEGYSVSREKKESFPLTVTSAQKNPTAFYLCASIPHDRGVHTEAFFGQGTRLTVV.